The 8 T cell receptor beta chains listed next were all sequenced from one sample in a study of Ad26.COV2.S vaccination and SARS-CoV-2 variants. Sequenced by immunoSEQ multiplex PCR; TCRdb stores in-frame clones only, minus some. The sample has about 350,000 clones, around 89% seen once. Regarding treatment: around 19 received Ad26.COV2.S at low or high dose, single or two shots; 5 received placebo; per-sample allocation not given. Sampling occurred on day 63 after the first vaccine or placebo injection. This specimen consisted of peripheral blood, obtained in a trial of Ad26.COV2.S vaccine versus placebo. The source is a person aged 18-65 years who received the Ad26.COV2.S COVID-19 vaccine or a placebo.

CDR3: CASSYRRDRVVNGELFF. The CDR3 coding sequence is TGTGCCAGCAGTTACCGCCGGGACAGGGTGGTAAACGGGGAGCTGTTTTTT. The V and J genes are TRBV6-2 or TRBV6-3 and TRBJ2-2, with 9 bases fitting TRBD1. CDR3 length: 17 residues. V lost 2 bases to trimming and J lost 7 bases; unmatched junction nucleotides: 11. CDR1 MNHEY and CDR2 SVGEGT come from the germline V gene.

CDR3 amino acids: CASSYGAGTGDGYTF. In DNA, the CDR3 is TGTGCCAGCAGTTACGGGGCGGGGACAGGGGATGGCTACACCTTC. The chain links TRBV6-6 to TRBJ1-2; TRBD1 agrees at 10 bases. CDR3 size: 15 residues. CDR1 is MNHNY and CDR2 is SVGAGI in the germline V gene (reference sequence). V lost 2 bases to trimming and J lost 6 bases; unmatched junction nucleotides: 6.

V usage is TRBV25-1 and J usage is TRBJ1-5; D ambiguous. Trimming shortened V by 3 bases and J by 1 base, and 7 bases separated the two germline ends. CDR1 is MGHDK, CDR2 SYGVNS, per germline. The CDR3 runs to 14 residues. The CDR3 DNA sequence: TGTGCCAGCAGTGACTATGCCAGCAATCAGCCCCAGCATTTT. This gives the protein CASSDYASNQPQHF.

The chain employs TRBV30 and TRBJ2-5; TRBD2 aligns across 12 bases. CDR3 length: 14 amino acids. The germline gives CDR1 GTSNPN, CDR2 SVGIG (reference sequence). The V and J ends lost 2 bases and 4 bases, in that order; junction bases with no gene match: 2. In DNA form, the CDR3 reads TGTGCCTGGAGTCCGGGACTAGCGGGAGAGACCCAGTACTTC. The encoded protein is CAWSPGLAGETQYF.

The V call is TRBV7-2, the J call TRBJ2-5; perhaps TRBD1 as D (5 bases). Germline-derived CDR1 and CDR2 are SGHTA and FQGNSA. The V gene lost 6 bases and the J gene lost 0 bases, with 14 bases spanning the gap. This CDR3 region has 15 residues. The CDR3 sequence is CASSQGHLYQETQYF. The CDR3 DNA sequence: TGTGCCAGCAGTCAAGGACACTTGTACCAAGAGACCCAGTACTTC.

This chain links TRBV4-1 with TRBJ1-1; 7 bases are a match to TRBD1. CDR1 is MGHRA and CDR2 is YSYEKL in the germline V gene. V was clipped by 5 bases and J by 1 base; unmatched bases: 7. This CDR3 contains 15 residues. The CDR3 here is CASSEPGTENTEAFF. In DNA, the CDR3 is TGCGCCAGCAGCGAACCCGGGACAGAGAACACTGAAGCTTTCTTT.

The V call is TRBV7-6, the J call TRBJ2-2; TRBD2 matches at 7 bases. In germline, CDR1 is SGHVS, CDR2 FNYEAQ. With V trimmed by 5 bases and J by 0 bases, 6 bases remained unmatched. The length of the CDR3 is 16 residues. The CDR3 nucleotides are TGTGCCAGCAGCCCCCTAACTAGCGCGAACACCGGGGAGCTGTTTTTT. Translating it yields CASSPLTSANTGELFF.

The chain recombines TRBV7-8 with TRBJ1-1; D is unresolved. Between the trimmed V and J ends, which lost 3 bases and 1 base, there was a span of 9 bases. The CDR3 is 14 residues long. The V gene's germline CDR1 is SGHVS and CDR2 FQNEAQ. This chain's CDR3 is CASSFGQANTEAFF. In nucleotides, the CDR3 is TGTGCCAGCAGCTTTGGGCAAGCGAACACTGAAGCTTTCTTT.